Following are 26 T cell receptor beta chains from one sample sequenced in a study of T cells in Graves' hyperthyroidism and ophthalmopathy (dated by TCRdb to the late 2010s). Libraries were prepared through multiplex PCR. Sequenced on an Illumina HiSeq 2000. The TCR beta CDR3 regions were amplified from RNA transcripts. The first round of RT-PCR for the TCR CDR3 was performed with the HTBI primer set and the Qiagen OneStep RT-PCR kit. TCRdb applied fastp at Q25 and MiXCR to the public reads, then kept only in-frame beta chains. Rows with one shared CDR3 protein collapse into an entry with the most common genes and DNA. The sample table holds about 500,000 distinct CDR3 sequences, of which 16% were seen once. The ten largest clones take up over 25% of the sample. The sequenced sample was blood. These TCRs come from a woman aged 25 to 39 with Graves' ophthalmopathy.

This clonotype was observed at least ten times. V and J are TRBV6-2 or TRBV6-3 and TRBJ2-7, with D perhaps matching TRBD1 (6 bases). CDR1 is MNHEY, CDR2 SVGEGT, per germline. The CDR3 covers 18 residues. The germline V and J ends were trimmed by 2 bases and 2 bases, with 22 bases remaining between them. CDR3 sequence (DNA): TGTGCCAGCAGTTACCCTTCGGCGACGGACAGCCTCACCTACGAGCAGTACTTC. This translates into CASSYPSATDSLTYEQYF.

J is TRBJ1-4 and V is TRBV6-5, with D hard to call. The CDR3 is made up of 15 amino acids. V was pared by 2 bases and J by 8 bases, with 15 bases between. Germline values: CDR1 MNHEY, CDR2 SVGAGI. The CDR3 DNA reads TGTGCCAGCAGTTACGGAGTCGGGGTAGGGGAAAAACTGTTTTTT. It translates to CASSYGVGVGEKLFF.

J is TRBJ2-2 and V is TRBV7-2; 13 bases align to TRBD2. Germline V gives CDR1 SGHTA, CDR2 FQGNSA. The V gene end was trimmed by 5 bases and the J gene end by 10 bases; junction bases not matched to a gene: 4. The CDR3 length is 14 residues. The CDR3 DNA reads TGTGCCAGCAGCGTGACTAGCGGGAGGACGGAGCTGTTTTTT. Translating gives CASSVTSGRTELFF.

There are many counts of this clonotype. J is TRBJ1-2 and V is TRBV7-2; D gene uncertain. Trimming took 5 bases from V and 1 from J, leaving 14 bases between them. The germline gives CDR1 SGHTA, CDR2 FQGNSA. The CDR3 has 15 residues. Written as DNA, the CDR3 is TGTGCCAGCAGCCCCCCGAAGGGCGGTAACTATGGCTACACCTTC. Translating gives CASSPPKGGNYGYTF.

This clonotype appeared many times. The chain is built from TRBV7-2 and TRBJ2-5; 10 bases line up with TRBD1. Germline CDR1 and CDR2: SGHTA and FQGNSA. Unmatched junction bases numbered 7, after V lost 1 base and J lost 5 bases. The CDR3 is 16 residues long. CDR3 loop: CASSLVRQGAGETQYF. The DNA for the CDR3 is TGTGCCAGCAGCTTAGTCCGACAGGGGGCAGGGGAGACCCAGTACTTC.

The V call is TRBV20-1, the J call TRBJ2-5, with 11 bases identical to TRBD2. The CDR3 has 15 residues. In germline, CDR1 is DFQATT, CDR2 SNEGSKA (reference sequence). The V gene end was trimmed by 3 bases and the J gene end by 3 bases; junction bases not matched to a gene: 6. CDR3 loop: CSARDSLAGEETQYF. CDR3 sequence (DNA): TGCAGTGCTAGGGATTCACTAGCGGGAGAAGAGACCCAGTACTTC.

This clonotype was seen many times. This chain connects TRBV28 to TRBJ2-2; maybe TRBD2 (5 bases). The CDR3 contains 16 residues. V lost 5 bases and J lost 0, with 13 bases in between. Per germline, CDR1 MDHEN and CDR2 SYDVKM. CDR3 in DNA: TGTGCCAGCAGTCCTACAGCGGAAGCGAACACCGGGGAGCTGTTTTTT. Amino acids: CASSPTAEANTGELFF.

This chain uses TRBV19 with TRBJ2-1, with 8 bases identical to TRBD2. Looked up from germline, CDR1 is LNHDA and CDR2 is SQIVND (reference sequence). The CDR3 runs 14 residues. Germline trimming cut 7 bases from V and 7 bases from J; bases unmatched to any gene: 9. CDR3 sequence: CASMQGLAGNEQFF. In nucleotides, the CDR3 is TGTGCCAGTATGCAGGGGCTAGCGGGTAATGAGCAGTTCTTC.

J is TRBJ2-7 and V is TRBV29-1; possibly TRBD2 for D (6 bases). Germline-derived CDR1 and CDR2 are SQVTM and ANQGSEA. Trimming left V 3 bases short and J 0 bases short, with 12 bases between. This CDR3 spans 14 amino acids. For the CDR3, the DNA is TGCAGCGTTGAGTCCGGGAGTGACTCCTACGAGCAGTACTTC. The encoded protein is CSVESGSDSYEQYF.

This clonotype was counted a few times. Given a much more abundant clone one base away, this may be a read error. This chain joins TRBV7-2 and TRBJ2-7; D unresolved. The CDR3 length is 14 residues. V dropped 4 bases and J dropped 1 base, with 11 bases sitting between them. Looked up from germline, CDR1 is SGHTA and CDR2 is FQGNSA. The CDR3 DNA sequence: TGTGCCAGCAGCTCGGACGGGTTATCCTACGAGCAGTACTTC. This sequence encodes CASSSDGLSYEQYF.

The chain is built from TRBV7-9 and TRBJ2-7; 10 bases are shared with TRBD1. Per germline, CDR1 SEHNR and CDR2 FQNEAQ (reference sequence). V trimming: 7 bases; J trimming: 7 bases; junction bases outside the gene matches: 13. CDR3 size: 15 residues. The CDR3 DNA reads as TGTGCCAGCAACAAAAATCCGGGACAGGGGAGGGAGCAGTACTTC. Translated: CASNKNPGQGREQYF.

The V and J genes are TRBV27 and TRBJ2-7; D gene unclear. CDR1 and CDR2 from the germline V gene are MNHEY and SMNVEV (reference sequence). The CDR3 loop spans 15 amino acids. Trimming stripped 5 bases from V and 4 bases from J, with 18 bases between. CDR3 region: CASSPPPGRFYEQYF. CDR3 nucleotide sequence: TGTGCCAGCAGTCCCCCGCCTGGCAGATTTTACGAGCAGTACTTC.

The CDR3 spells CASSQKGVGGYTF. In nucleotides, the CDR3 is TGCGCCAGCAGCCAGAAAGGGGTGGGTGGCTACACCTTC. The chain recombines TRBV4-3 with TRBJ1-2; D perhaps matches TRBD1 (5 bases). Trimming took off 3 bases at V and 7 bases at J, with 12 bases between the two ends. CDR1 is LGHNA, CDR2 YSLEER, per germline. The CDR3 covers 13 residues.

This clonotype was recorded many times. V gene TRBV6-2 or TRBV6-3 combines with J gene TRBJ2-7, with a tentative D call TRBD2 (5 bases). Trimming cost V 2 bases and J 6 bases, with 17 bases left between them. In germline, CDR1 is MNHEY, CDR2 SVGEGT. The CDR3 covers 15 residues. For the CDR3, the DNA is TGTGCCAGCAGTTACCTCGCTTGGGGAGAAGGCGAGCAGTACTTC. This encodes CASSYLAWGEGEQYF.

This clonotype was counted a few times. This rearrangement joins TRBV28 to TRBJ1-2; D ambiguous. Germline assignment: CDR1 MDHEN and CDR2 SYDVKM. The CDR3 runs 14 residues. Trimming pared 3 bases from V and 1 base from J, leaving 9 bases between. The CDR3 DNA follows: TGTGCCAGCAGTTTTCAAGGTCATAACTATGGCTACACCTTC. This codes for CASSFQGHNYGYTF.

Comment on this clonotype: Since a much larger clone is just one base distant, this may be a read error. V gene TRBV5-1 combines with J gene TRBJ2-7; TRBD2 agrees at 7 bases. The CDR3 has 14 residues. The V gene's germline CDR1 is SGHRS and CDR2 YFSETQ. V gave up 8 bases and J gave up 7 bases; unmatched junction bases: 15. The CDR3 DNA is TGCGCCAGTAGCCCGGGGGGTTCATTCGGAGAGCAGTACTTC. This codes for CASSPGGSFGEQYF. Looking up the rest from reference TRBV5-1 and TRBJ2-7 gives the full variable domain: KAGVTQTPRYLIKTRGQQVTLSCSPISGHRSVSWYQQTPGQGLQFLFEYFSETQRNKGNFPGRFSGRQFSNSRSEMNVSTLELGDSALYLCASSPGGSFGEQYFGPGTRLTVT.

V usage is TRBV14 and J usage is TRBJ2-7; no clear D gene. The CDR3 totals 14 residues. With 4 bases removed from V and 4 bases from J, the gap between germline ends came to 14 bases. CDR1 is SGHDN and CDR2 is FVKESK in the germline V gene. In nucleotides, the CDR3 is TGTGCCAGCAGCCCCCGAAGGGCGACATACGAGCAGTACTTC. Translated, it gives CASSPRRATYEQYF.

The chain combines TRBV29-1 with TRBJ2-7; TRBD2 matches at 9 bases. This CDR3 is 13 amino acids long. The V gene end was trimmed by 6 bases and the J gene end by 3 bases; junction bases not matched to a gene: 6. CDR1 and CDR2 (germline): SQVTM, ANQGSEA. The CDR3: CSVVSGSSYEQYF. The CDR3 DNA sequence: TGCAGCGTCGTTAGCGGGAGTAGCTACGAGCAGTACTTC.

The chain has TRBV12-3 or TRBV12-4 and TRBJ1-6, with D perhaps matching TRBD1 (6 bases). This CDR3 has 15 amino acids. V was shortened by 6 bases and J by 7 bases, with 16 bases between the two germline ends. CDR3 in amino acids: CASSLQGSGNSPLHF. Here the CDR3 DNA reads TGTGCCAGCAGCCTACAGGGATCAGGCAATTCACCCCTCCACTTT.

The CDR3 coding sequence is TGTGCCAGCAGTTCGGACACTACCCTCTACGAGCAGTACTTC. Translating gives CASSSDTTLYEQYF. The chain joins TRBV27 to TRBJ2-7, with a tentative D call TRBD1 (5 bases). V was cut by 4 bases and J by 3 bases, with 13 bases left in between. Per germline, CDR1 MNHEY and CDR2 SMNVEV (reference sequence). The CDR3 length is 14 residues.

This clonotype was seen ten or more times. The chain employs TRBV7-9 and TRBJ2-1; D is perhaps TRBD2 (5 bases). Trimming removed 5 bases from V and 3 bases from J, with 5 bases in between. The CDR3 has 12 residues. Germline CDR1 and CDR2: SEHNR and FQNEAQ (reference sequence). CDR3 sequence reads: CASSRDYNEQFF. In DNA, the CDR3 is TGTGCCAGCAGCCGGGACTACAATGAGCAGTTCTTC.

This clonotype was seen at least ten times. The J gene is TRBJ2-3, the V gene TRBV9, with a weak D call TRBD2 (5 bases). Germline-derived CDR1 and CDR2 are SGDLS and YYNGEE. Deletions cut 0 bases from V and 7 bases from J, with 12 bases between. This CDR3 spans 14 amino acids. DNA of the CDR3: TGTGCCAGCAGCGTAGCTCTTGCGGGTTATACGCAGTATTTT. This encodes CASSVALAGYTQYF.

There are many counts of this clonotype. V is TRBV28 and J is TRBJ2-7; TRBD1 agrees at 10 bases. CDR1 is MDHEN and CDR2 is SYDVKM in the germline V gene. This CDR3 is built from 15 residues. Unmatched junction bases numbered 10, after V lost 7 bases and J lost 4 bases. The CDR3 loop reads CASNSRDRGRYEQYF. CDR3 coding DNA: TGTGCCAGCAACTCCAGGGACAGGGGTCGGTACGAGCAGTACTTC.

This clonotype has more than one count but fewer than ten. The chain uses TRBV18 and TRBJ1-2; 7 nucleotides match TRBD1. CDR1 and CDR2 from the germline V gene are KGHSH and LQKENI. There are 16 residues in the CDR3. V was pared by 2 bases and J by 3 bases, with 9 bases of the junction left unmatched. Here the CDR3 DNA reads TGTGCCAGCTCACCAAGAACAGGGGATTCAGACTATGGCTACACCTTC. Translation: CASSPRTGDSDYGYTF.

The genes are TRBV11-2 and TRBJ2-1; 8 bases are a match to TRBD2. CDR3 length: 15 amino acids. Germline values: CDR1 SGHAT, CDR2 FQNNGV. The trim removed 11 bases at V and 3 bases at J, leaving 12 bases unmatched. The CDR3 nucleotides are TGTGCCCATCAGCGGGAGCGTCCGCTCTACAATGAGCAGTTCTTC. As protein: CAHQRERPLYNEQFF. Together with reference TRBV11-2 and TRBJ2-1, the CDR3 gives the full variable domain: EAGVAQSPRYKIIEKRQSVAFWCNPISGHATLYWYQQILGQGPKLLIQFQNNGVVDDSQLPKDRFSAERLKGVDSTLKIQPAKLEDSAVYLCAHQRERPLYNEQFFGPGTRLTVL.

This clonotype was seen ten or more times. This chain uses TRBV28 with TRBJ1-2; 12 bases match TRBD1. With 3 bases clipped from V and 0 bases from J, the junction kept 8 bases outside the gene matches. Germline V gene lookup returns CDR1 MDHEN and CDR2 SYDVKM. The CDR3 extends over 18 amino acids. CDR3 nucleotides: TGTGCCAGCAGTTTTGGTGGGACAGGGGGCGCTTCTAACTATGGCTACACCTTC. It codes for CASSFGGTGGASNYGYTF.